This TCR beta chain was sequenced for a study of blood T cell repertoires in COVID-19. Study information: Collection of acute and convalescent COVID-19 samples took place in the United States, Italy and Spain. PBMCs, B-cell-depleted T cells, or T cells provided the cDNA or gDNA that made up the material.

Germline V lookup: CDR1 SNHLY, CDR2 FYNNEI. The CDR3 extends over 13 amino acids. With 6 bases clipped from V and 6 bases from J, the junction kept 6 bases outside the gene matches. Authors' data handling: Counts of nucleated cells, estimated from reference gene primer amplification, were obtained. Libraries were prepared by immunoSEQ multiplex PCR; TCRdb keeps only in-frame clonotypes and omits some of them. V and J calls and clone size are copied from that table; D and trimming were computed from the DNA. The sample includes around 130,000 clones, 70% to 85% of them seen just once. The rearrangement uses TRBV2 and TRBJ1-2, with TRBD1 identical over 8 bases. Sequenced input: peripheral blood. The receptor was isolated from a woman aged 55-70 years with acute or convalescent COVID-19. The CDR3 DNA sequence: TGTGCCAGCAGGAAGACAGGGGCCGATGGCTACACCTTC. Its protein is CASRKTGADGYTF.